One sample yielded the 4 T cell receptor beta chains listed below, sequenced in a study of blood T cells in healthy people across ages. Primers used in a second PCR of about 7 to 11 cycles were a sample-barcoded 5' primer and a J-beta primer mix. TCRdb independently ran MiXCR on the 5' RACE reads; one entry per CDR3 protein. Among approximately 680,000 distinct CDR3 sequences listed, 32% were seen once. Input material: blood. These receptors were collected from a woman aged 80 or older in good health.

This clonotype occurred a few times. This may arise from a read error, as a much more abundant clone is one base away. The chain recombines TRBV6-1 with TRBJ2-1; a possible D gene is TRBD1 (7 bases). V was shortened by 9 bases and J by 9 bases, with 24 bases between the two germline ends. Per germline, CDR1 MNHNS and CDR2 SASEGT. The CDR3 is made up of 15 amino acids. The CDR3 region is CASAARRGAPSEQFF. The CDR3, as DNA: TGTGCCAGTGCTGCTCGCAGGGGGGCCCCCAGTGAGCAGTTCTTC.

This clonotype was observed many times. The chain has TRBV20-1 and TRBJ1-1; 8 nucleotides match TRBD1. Germline V gene sequence: CDR1 DFQATT, CDR2 SNEGSKA (reference sequence). V trimming: 3 bases; J trimming: 7 bases; junction bases outside the gene matches: 10. The CDR3 is 14 residues long. CDR3 sequence reads: CSASGDRGWNEAFF. The CDR3 coding sequence is TGCAGTGCTAGCGGAGACAGGGGTTGGAATGAAGCTTTCTTT.

Many counts were recorded for this clonotype. J is TRBJ2-3 and V is TRBV9, with a weak D call TRBD1 (6 bases). V lost 1 base to trimming and J lost 0 bases, with 12 bases between them. Germline loops: CDR1 SGDLS, CDR2 YYNGEE. CDR3 length: 16 residues. CDR3 coding DNA: TGTGCCAGCAGCGTAACCGGGACACCAAGCACAGATACGCAGTATTTT. Encoded protein: CASSVTGTPSTDTQYF.

This clonotype was picked up many times. This sequence joins TRBV7-2 and TRBJ2-3; 9 bases align to TRBD2. The CDR3 is 16 residues long. The trim removed 2 bases at V and 6 bases at J, leaving 9 bases unmatched. Germline values: CDR1 SGHTA, CDR2 FQGNSA. CDR3 sequence: CASSLQRGAPPDTQYF. In DNA, the CDR3 is TGTGCCAGCAGCTTACAGCGGGGGGCCCCCCCCGATACGCAGTATTTT.